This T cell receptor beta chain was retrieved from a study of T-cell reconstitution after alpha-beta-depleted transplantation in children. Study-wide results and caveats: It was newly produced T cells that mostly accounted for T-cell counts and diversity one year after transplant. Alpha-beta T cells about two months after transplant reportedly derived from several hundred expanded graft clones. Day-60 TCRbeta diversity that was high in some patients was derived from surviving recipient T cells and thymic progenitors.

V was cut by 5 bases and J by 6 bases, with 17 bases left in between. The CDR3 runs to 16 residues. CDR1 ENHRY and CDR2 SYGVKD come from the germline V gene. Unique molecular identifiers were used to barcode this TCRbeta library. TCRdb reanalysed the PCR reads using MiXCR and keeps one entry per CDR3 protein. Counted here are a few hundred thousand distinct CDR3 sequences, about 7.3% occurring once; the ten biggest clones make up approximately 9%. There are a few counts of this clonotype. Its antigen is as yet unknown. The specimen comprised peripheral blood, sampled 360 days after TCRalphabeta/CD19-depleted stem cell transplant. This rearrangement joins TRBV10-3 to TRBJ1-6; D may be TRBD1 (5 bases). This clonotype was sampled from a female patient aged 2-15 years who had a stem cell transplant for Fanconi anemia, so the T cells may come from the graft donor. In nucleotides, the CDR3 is TGTGCCATCAGTAAATCTAATAGCGGGGGTAATTCACCCCTCCACTTT. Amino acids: CAISKSNSGGNSPLHF.